The 7 T cell receptor beta chains listed next were all sequenced from one sample in a study of T cells in localized non-small cell lung cancer. Profiled with immunoSEQ multiplex PCR; TCRdb holds only in-frame clones, not every one. Of 65,000 to 80,000 clones listed, 84% are singletons. The source was peripheral blood, collected before any cancer treatment. These receptors were collected from a female donor at least 60 years old with stage I lung adenocarcinoma.

The chain has TRBV15 and TRBJ1-2; D remains unclear. CDR1 LNHNV and CDR2 YYDKDF come from the germline V gene (reference sequence). The CDR3 is 15 residues long. V was cut by 0 bases and J by 6 bases, with 14 bases left in between. The CDR3: CATSRDRAEGNGYTF. The CDR3 region has the DNA TGTGCCACCAGCAGAGATCGGGCGGAGGGCAATGGCTACACCTTC.

In its sample, this clone was seen once. V and J are TRBV7-9 and TRBJ2-1, with D uncertain. This CDR3 region has 16 residues. Trimming took 5 bases from V and 2 from J, leaving 16 bases between them. The germline V gene has CDR1 SEHNR and CDR2 FQNEAQ (reference sequence). The CDR3 loop reads CASSPAIERPYNEQFF. The CDR3 nucleotides are TGTGCCAGCAGCCCAGCGATCGAACGGCCCTACAATGAGCAGTTCTTC.

The rearrangement uses TRBV4-2 and TRBJ2-3; 7 bases fit TRBD2. This CDR3 contains 15 residues. CDR1 LGHNA and CDR2 YNFKEQ come from the germline V gene. With V trimmed by 3 bases and J by 8 bases, 11 bases remained unmatched. DNA for the CDR3: TGTGCCAGCAGCCAGGGGGGGAGCGGGGTCGGTACGCAGTATTTT. Protein: CASSQGGSGVGTQYF.

The V call is TRBV5-6, the J call TRBJ2-1; D is perhaps TRBD1 (5 bases). This CDR3 spans 15 amino acids. V dropped 6 bases and J dropped 2 bases, with 15 bases sitting between them. Germline V lookup: CDR1 SGHDT, CDR2 YYEEEE. The CDR3: CASTPGSRAYNEQFF. CDR3 nucleotide sequence: TGTGCCAGCACCCCTGGGTCCAGGGCCTACAATGAGCAGTTCTTC.

J is TRBJ2-5 and V is TRBV2; TRBD2 matches 7 bases. Germline trimming cut 8 bases from V and 1 base from J; bases unmatched to any gene: 4. Per the germline V gene, CDR1 is SNHLY and CDR2 is FYNNEI. The CDR3 runs to 13 residues. The CDR3 sequence: CASSLALQETQYF. The CDR3 nucleotides read TGTGCCAGCTCACTAGCGCTCCAAGAGACCCAGTACTTC.

The chain is built from TRBV11-2 and TRBJ2-2; 10 nucleotides line up with TRBD2. J gave up 1 base and V 6 bases, and 5 bases lay outside the gene matches. CDR3 length equals 16 residues. Looked up from germline, CDR1 is SGHAT and CDR2 is FQNNGV. This chain's CDR3 is CASSSLAGGNTGELFF. The CDR3 coding sequence is TGTGCCAGCAGTTCGTTAGCGGGAGGGAACACCGGGGAGCTGTTTTTT.

The chain recombines TRBV9 with TRBJ2-7; the match to TRBD2 covers 7 bases. CDR3 length: 16 residues. Germline values: CDR1 SGDLS, CDR2 YYNGEE. The junction had 10 bases not matched to a gene; V was cut back by 0 bases and J by 4 bases. In DNA, the CDR3 is TGTGCCAGCAGCGTAGTAGGTTCGAGCGGGACTTACGAGCAGTACTTC. It translates to CASSVVGSSGTYEQYF.